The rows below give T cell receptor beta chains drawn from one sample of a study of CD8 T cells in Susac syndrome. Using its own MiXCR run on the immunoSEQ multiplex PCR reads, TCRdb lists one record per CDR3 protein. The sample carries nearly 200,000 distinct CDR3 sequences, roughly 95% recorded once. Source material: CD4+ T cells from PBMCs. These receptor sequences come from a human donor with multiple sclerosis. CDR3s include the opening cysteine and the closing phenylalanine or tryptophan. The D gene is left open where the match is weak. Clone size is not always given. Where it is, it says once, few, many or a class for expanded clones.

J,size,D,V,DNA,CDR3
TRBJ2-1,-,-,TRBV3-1,TGTGCCAGCAGCCAAGATAGGGCCACCAATGAGCAGTTCTTC,CASSQDRATNEQFF
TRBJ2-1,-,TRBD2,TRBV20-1,TGCAGTGCTAGCGACCTAGCGGGACACTACAATGAGCAGTTCTTC,CSASDLAGHYNEQFF
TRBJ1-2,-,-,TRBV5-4,TGTGCCAGCAGCTTGGGGGCAAGCCCGCGTGGCTACACCTTC,CASSLGASPRGYTF
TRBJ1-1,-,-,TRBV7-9,TGTGCCAGCAGCCGAAGACAGACGAACACTGAAGCTTTCTTT,CASSRRQTNTEAFF
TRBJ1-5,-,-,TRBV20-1,TGCAGTGCTAGGGGGAGCAATCAGCCCCAGCATTTT,CSARGSNQPQHF
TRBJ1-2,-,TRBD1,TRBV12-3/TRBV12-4,TGTGCCAGCACCCGGGACAGGGGAGGCTATGGCTACACCTTC,CASTRDRGGYGYTF
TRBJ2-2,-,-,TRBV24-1,TGTGCCACCAGTGACGCCCGACTAGATGTCGGGGAGCTGTTTTTT,CATSDARLDVGELFF
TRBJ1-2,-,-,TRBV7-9,TGTGCCAGCAGCGCCGATGGATTCAATGGCTACACCTTC,CASSADGFNGYTF
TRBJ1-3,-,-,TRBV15,TGTGCCAGCCAGGGATACTCTGGAAACACCATATATTTT,CASQGYSGNTIYF
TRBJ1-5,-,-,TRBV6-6,TGTGCCAGCAACCAAAGGCCCCAGCATTTT,CASNQRPQHF
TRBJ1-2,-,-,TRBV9,TGTGCCAGCAGCGTAGTAGTGGGTTCTGGCTCCCATGGCTACACCTTC,CASSVVVGSGSHGYTF
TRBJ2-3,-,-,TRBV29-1,TGCAGCGTTGAAGCCAGACCGAGAGATACGCAGTATTTT,CSVEARPRDTQYF
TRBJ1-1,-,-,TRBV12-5,TGTGCTAGTGGTTATCACACCGAAGCTTTCTTT,CASGYHTEAFF
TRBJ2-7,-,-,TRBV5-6,TGTGCCAGCAGCTTGGGACAGGGAGGCCACTACGAGCAGTACTTC,CASSLGQGGHYEQYF
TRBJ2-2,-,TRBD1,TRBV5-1,TGCGCCAGCAGCCTGATGACAGGGGACACCGGGGAGCTGTTTTTT,CASSLMTGDTGELFF
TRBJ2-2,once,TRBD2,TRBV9,TGTGCCAGCAGCCCGACTAGCGGGAGGGCCGGCGGGGAGCTGTTTTTT,CASSPTSGRAGGELFF
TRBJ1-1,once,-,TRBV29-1,TGCAGCGTTGAAGAGGCAGGGGCTGAAGCTTTCTTT,CSVEEAGAEAFF
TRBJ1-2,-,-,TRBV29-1,TGCAGCGTTGCTTCAGGGGCAGGATATGGCTACACCTTC,CSVASGAGYGYTF
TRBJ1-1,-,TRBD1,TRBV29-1,TGCAGCGTGGAGGCTGGGACAGGGGTGGTAAGGGCTTTCTTT,CSVEAGTGVVRAFF
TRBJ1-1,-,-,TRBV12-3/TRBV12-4,TGTGCCAGCAGGCGTAATCAGGGGAGTGACACTGAAGCTTTCTTT,CASRRNQGSDTEAFF
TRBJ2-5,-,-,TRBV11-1,TGTGCCAGCAGCCCCGGACAGTTCGGGACCCAGTACTTC,CASSPGQFGTQYF
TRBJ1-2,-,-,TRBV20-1,TGCAGTGCTAGAGAGCTAGACAGAGACTATGGCTACACCTTC,CSARELDRDYGYTF
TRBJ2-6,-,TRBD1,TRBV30,TGTGCCTGGAGCCCCCCCGGGACAGGGGTCTCCGGGGCCAACGTCCTGACTTTC,CAWSPPGTGVSGANVLTF
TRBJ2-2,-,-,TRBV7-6,TGTGCCAGCAGCTTAAACAGGGAAGGGGAGCTGTTTTTT,CASSLNREGELFF
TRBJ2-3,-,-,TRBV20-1,TGCAGCCTTGGGACGCAGTATTTT,CSLGTQYF
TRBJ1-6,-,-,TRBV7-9,TGTGCCAGCAGCTTAGGTCGAGATTCACCCCTCCACTTT,CASSLGRDSPLHF
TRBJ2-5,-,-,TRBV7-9,TGTGCCAGCAGCTCAAGGGTGCCCCAAGAGACCCAGTACTTC,CASSSRVPQETQYF
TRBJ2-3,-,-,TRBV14,TGTGCCAGCAGCCGGATGCGGTACGGAGACACAGATACGCAGTATTTT,CASSRMRYGDTDTQYF
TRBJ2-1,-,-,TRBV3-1,TGTGCCAGCAGTCCCTCCGGCTTCTACAATGAGCAGTTCTTC,CASSPSGFYNEQFF
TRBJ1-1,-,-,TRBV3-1,TGTGCCAGCAGCCAGCGGGCCCAAGAAGCTTTCTTT,CASSQRAQEAFF
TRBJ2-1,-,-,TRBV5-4,TGTGCCAGCAGCTTGGACTGGAACAATGAGCAGTTCTTC,CASSLDWNNEQFF
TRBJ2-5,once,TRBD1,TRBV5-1,TGCGCCAGCAGCCGAAGACCGGGGACAGCCCAAGAGACCCAGTACTTC,CASSRRPGTAQETQYF
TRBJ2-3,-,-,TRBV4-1,TGCGCCAGCAGCCACGGATCCAATACGCAGTATTTT,CASSHGSNTQYF
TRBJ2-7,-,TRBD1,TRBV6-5,TGTGCCAGCAGAAGTCCGGGACAGGGGATGGACGAGCAGTACTTC,CASRSPGQGMDEQYF
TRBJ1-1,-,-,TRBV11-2,TGTGCCAGCAGCTTAATATCCACTGAAGCTTTCTTT,CASSLISTEAFF
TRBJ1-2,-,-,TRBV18,TGTGCCAGCTCACCACGCAGGGGATATGCCTACACCTTC,CASSPRRGYAYTF
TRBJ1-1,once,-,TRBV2,TGTGCCACCAAACCTCGGGGTCGGGGGAACACTGAAGCTTTCTTT,CATKPRGRGNTEAFF
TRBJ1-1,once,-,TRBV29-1,TGCAGCGTTGCCCGGACCTTGAACACTGAAGCTTTCTTT,CSVARTLNTEAFF
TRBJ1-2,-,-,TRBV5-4,TGTGCCAGCAGCTTGGGGGGTAAGGATGGCTACACCTTC,CASSLGGKDGYTF
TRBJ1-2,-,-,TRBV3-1,TGTGCCAGCCAGGACCGGGGGGCACTCTATGGCTACACCTTC,CASQDRGALYGYTF
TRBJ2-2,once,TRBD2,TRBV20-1,TGCAGTGGTGCGGGAGCGAACACCGGGGAGCTGTTTTTT,CSGAGANTGELFF
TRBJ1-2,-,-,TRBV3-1,TGTGCCAGCAGCCAAGATCGCCGGGAGGGGTATGGCTACACCTTC,CASSQDRREGYGYTF
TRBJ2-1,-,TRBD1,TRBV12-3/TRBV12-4,TGTGCCAGCAGAGCACAGGGGTACAATGAGCAGTTCTTC,CASRAQGYNEQFF
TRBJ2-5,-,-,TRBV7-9,TGTGCCAGCAGCTTCGGGGAGAGGGAGACCCAGTACTTC,CASSFGERETQYF
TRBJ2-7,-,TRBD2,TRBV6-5,TGTGCCAGCAGTTTCTTGAGCGGGAGCAACGAGCAGTACTTC,CASSFLSGSNEQYF
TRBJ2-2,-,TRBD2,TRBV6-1,TGTGCCAGCAGCGGAGCGGGACTAGCTGAGGGCACCGGGGAGCTGTTTTTT,CASSGAGLAEGTGELFF
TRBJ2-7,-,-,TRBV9,TGTGCCAGCAGCCCCGGATGGGGAAACGAGCAGTACTTC,CASSPGWGNEQYF
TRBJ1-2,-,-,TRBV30,TGTGCCTGGACGGTTGCGGAGTATGGCTACACCTTC,CAWTVAEYGYTF
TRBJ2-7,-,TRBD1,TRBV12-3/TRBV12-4,TGTGCCAGCAGTCACGGACAGGGGCCGACGAGCGGGCAGTACTTC,CASSHGQGPTSGQYF
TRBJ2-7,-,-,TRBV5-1,TGCGCCAGCAGCTCAATACAGGGTCTCGAGCAGTACTTC,CASSSIQGLEQYF
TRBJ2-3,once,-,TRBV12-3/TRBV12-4,TGTGCCAGCAGCCCCGGGACGTTCCGGGATACGCAGTATTTT,CASSPGTFRDTQYF
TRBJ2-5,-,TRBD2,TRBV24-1,TGTGCCACCAGTGATGCGGGGGGGAAGGAGACCCAGTACTTC,CATSDAGGKETQYF
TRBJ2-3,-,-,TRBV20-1,TGCAGTGCTAGAGCGAATGGCGTCCTCCCAAATACGCAGTATTTT,CSARANGVLPNTQYF
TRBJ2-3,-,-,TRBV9,TGTGCCAGCAGCGTTGACTCTAGCACAGATACGCAGTATTTT,CASSVDSSTDTQYF
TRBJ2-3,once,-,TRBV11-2,TGTGCCAGCAGCCCCAGTGGGGTCACAGATACGCAGTATTTT,CASSPSGVTDTQYF
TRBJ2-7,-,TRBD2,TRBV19,TGTGCCAGTAGCCCCCGACTAGCGGGAATATCATCCGAGCAGTACTTC,CASSPRLAGISSEQYF